The T cell receptor beta chain under discussion was sequenced for a study of low-dose radiotherapy and immunotherapy resistance in tumors. The length of the CDR3 is 16 residues. TRAV- and TRBV-specific primers, spanning alpha and beta chains, primed first-strand cDNA. Over about 19 PCR cycles, TCRs were amplified from a constant-region primer and V-primer adapter. TCRdb reanalysed the reads using MiXCR and keeps one entry per CDR3 protein. The sample yields some 71,000 distinct CDR3 sequences, about a third seen once. Time point indicated: before trial treatment. In the RACIN dose-escalation trial, donors got nivolumab plus ipilimumab with aspirin, cyclophosphamide and radiotherapy.

This TCR derives from a female donor with ovarian cancer. The chain is built from TRBV26 and TRBJ2-1; the table gives TRBD1 as D, unverified against the DNA. TRBV26 is annotated as a pseudogene. The specimen comprised PBMCs, sampled before treatment. DNA for the CDR3: TGTGCCAGCAAAACGGCCGGGAGGAGTTCCTACAATGAGCAGTTCTTC. Its protein is CASKTAGRSSYNEQFF.